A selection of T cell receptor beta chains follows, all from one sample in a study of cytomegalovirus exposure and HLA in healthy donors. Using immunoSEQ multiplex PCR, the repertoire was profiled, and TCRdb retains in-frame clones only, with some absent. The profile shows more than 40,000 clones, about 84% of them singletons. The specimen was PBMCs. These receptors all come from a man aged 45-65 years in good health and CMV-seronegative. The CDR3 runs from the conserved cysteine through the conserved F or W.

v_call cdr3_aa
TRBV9 CASSVVRGGINEKLFF
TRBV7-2 CASSQLPGQGNTIYF
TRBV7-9 CASSSEAFGNTIYF
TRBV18 CASSPSVTYNEQFF
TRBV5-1 CASSPDGGGTDTQYF
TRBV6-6 CASSYGTMGVTDTQYF
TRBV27 CASTPFGSASTDTQYF
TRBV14 CASSQELGSEQFF
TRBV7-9 CASSLGAGINEKLFF
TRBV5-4 CASSLGGASRANVLTF
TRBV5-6 CASSFGQTGAFF
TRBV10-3 CATLAGGRSYNEQFF
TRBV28 CASSSGGPGAKNIQYF
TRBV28 CASRRSDRASEQFF
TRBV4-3 CASSPARLAYNEQFF
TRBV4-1 CASSQGTAGNTIYF
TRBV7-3 CASSLMTDTEAFF
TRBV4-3 CASSQDRLAGGSYEQYF
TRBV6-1 CASWGQASYGYTF
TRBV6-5 CASSSEREGPYNEQFF
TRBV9 CASSLGVTGSSYEQYF
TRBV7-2 CASSVPSGSRDEQFF
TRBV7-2 CASSLVVGEGYTF
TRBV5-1 CASSTGLAESTDTQYF
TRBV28 CASSDGGRAVSTDTQYF
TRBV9 CASSVASGGRETQYF
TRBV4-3 CASSQLQAGVGYNEQFF
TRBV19 CASPPWTGATLYYGYTF
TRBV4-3 CASSQAGFSYEQYF
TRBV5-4 CASSLPGPPNSPLHF
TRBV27 CASSLRRTSGEQYF
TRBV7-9 CASSNIRVMNTEAFF
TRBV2 CASSTGTGNGETQYF
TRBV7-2 CASSLSGQGNWYEQYF
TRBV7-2 CASTQGQGANGYTF
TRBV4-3 CASSQDRYNEQYF
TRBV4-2 CASSQDGQGSTDTQYF
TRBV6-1 CASSEMTGKNTEAFF
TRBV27 CASSAGSYEQYF
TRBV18 CASSPPTGTNEQFF
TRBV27 CASSPLGQGGVNTEAFF
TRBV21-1 CASTQGATDEQYF
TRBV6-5 CASSDPGQAGNEQFF
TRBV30 CAWSVGGGNQPQHF